This entry is about one T cell receptor (beta chain). Germline CDR1 reads SGHRS; CDR2 reads YFSETQ. The V gene lost 0 bases and the J gene lost 6 bases, with 10 bases spanning the gap. The CDR3 is 14 residues long. The data derive from a study of CD8 T cells in Susac syndrome. An amount of RNA that ranged from about 0.45 to 1 ug was reverse transcribed with random hexamers. In TCRdb, the immunoSEQ multiplex PCR reads were re-called with MiXCR into one record per CDR3 protein. The sample includes around 280,000 distinct CDR3 sequences, about 90% seen only once; the top ten take around 0.07%. Negative isolation was used for CD8+ and CD4+ T cells, and FACS enrichment was applied to TEMRA cells.

The sequenced material came from CD4+ T cells from PBMCs. The chain carries TRBV5-1 and TRBJ2-1, with D possibly called TRBD1 or TRBD2 (6 bases each). The receptor was isolated from a human donor with multiple sclerosis. CDR3 nucleotides: TGCGCCAGCAGCTTGGTGGGGGGCAGCAATGAGCAGTTCTTC. It codes for CASSLVGGSNEQFF.